This TCR beta chain is drawn from a study of neurological immune-mediated disorders. The method for making cDNA was 5'RACE, and it used 10-nucleotide random UMIs. Every sequencing run generated in excess of 160 million TCR-beta sequences. These sequences covered 15-18 subjects. MiXCR, applied by TCRdb to the 5' RACE reads, yields one record per CDR3 protein. The sample contains about 80,000 distinct CDR3 sequences, roughly 9.5% of which appear only once. This clonotype showed up many times. Its antigen is unidentified. Study findings and constraints: In HTLV-1-associated myelopathy, TCR clonal expansion was greatest, and in multiple sclerosis it was least, below healthy controls.

The sequencing sample was made of PBMCs. The sequence came from a man aged 45 to 65 in good health.

This CDR3 reads CASSQEGGGRAEEQYF. As DNA, the CDR3 is TGTGCCAGCAGCCAAGAGGGAGGCGGGAGGGCGGAGGAGCAGTACTTC. The J gene is TRBJ2-7, the V gene TRBV4-2, with 9 bases identical to TRBD2. Unmatched junction bases numbered 10, after V lost 0 bases and J lost 7 bases. Germline V lookup: CDR1 LGHNA, CDR2 YNFKEQ. CDR3 length: 16 residues.